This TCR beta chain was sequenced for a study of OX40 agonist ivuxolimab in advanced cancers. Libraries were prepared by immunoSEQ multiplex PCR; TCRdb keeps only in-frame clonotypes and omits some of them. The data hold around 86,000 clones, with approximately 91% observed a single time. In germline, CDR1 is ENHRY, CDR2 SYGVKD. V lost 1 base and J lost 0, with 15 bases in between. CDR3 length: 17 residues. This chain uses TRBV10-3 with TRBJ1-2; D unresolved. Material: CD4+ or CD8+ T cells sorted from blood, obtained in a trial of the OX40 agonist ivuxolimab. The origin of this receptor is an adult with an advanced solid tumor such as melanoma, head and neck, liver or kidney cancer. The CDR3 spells CAISEFSIAGTNYGYTF. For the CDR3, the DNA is TGTGCCATCAGTGAGTTTTCGATCGCCGGTACTAACTATGGCTACACCTTC.